A selection of T cell receptor beta chains follows, all from one sample in a study of shared clonotypes between healthy human individuals. Repertoires were generated with immunoSEQ multiplex PCR, while TCRdb's copy carries only in-frame clones and drops some. Altogether over a million clones are present, around three quarters being singletons, with the ten largest covering more than 0.45%. The material sequenced was memory CD4+ T cells from PBMCs. These TCRs come from a man in his late teens or twenties in good health. Some clones in this sample may be carry-over from other donors' samples. CDR3s leave out the opening cysteine and the closing phenylalanine or tryptophan.

v_call: TRBV19; j_call: TRBJ2-7; cdr3_aa: ASSEALRDRGYEQY
v_call: TRBV19; j_call: TRBJ1-3; cdr3_aa: ASRSPSGNTIY
v_call: TRBV4-3; j_call: TRBJ2-5; cdr3_aa: ASSQGLAAQETQY
v_call: TRBV7-3; j_call: TRBJ2-2; cdr3_aa: ASSLGQTGELF
v_call: TRBV27; j_call: TRBJ1-5; cdr3_aa: ASGRIGTGERPQH
v_call: TRBV5-1; j_call: TRBJ2-1; cdr3_aa: ASSLSSDPRMI
v_call: TRBV11-3; j_call: TRBJ1-2; cdr3_aa: ASSLSPPGNRGGGYT
v_call: TRBV20-1; j_call: TRBJ2-1; cdr3_aa: SAGRGGEQF
v_call: TRBV28; j_call: TRBJ1-2; cdr3_aa: ASWAVYGYT
v_call: TRBV9; j_call: TRBJ2-5; cdr3_aa: ASSTRMVSDEETQY
v_call: TRBV28; j_call: TRBJ2-1; cdr3_aa: ASRATGSTMTQF
v_call: TRBV28; j_call: TRBJ1-5; cdr3_aa: ASSANPHGTGYDQPQH
v_call: TRBV6-6; j_call: TRBJ2-7; cdr3_aa: ASSYAYGVTEQY
v_call: TRBV9; j_call: TRBJ1-3; cdr3_aa: ASSLGGFGNTIY
v_call: TRBV28; j_call: TRBJ2-4; cdr3_aa: ASSLAGQNIQY
v_call: TRBV6-5; j_call: TRBJ1-2; cdr3_aa: ASSPQGNYGYT